The 20 T cell receptor beta chains reported below all come from one sample, sequenced in a study of blood T cell repertoires in COVID-19. Method: immunoSEQ multiplex PCR; TCRdb's copy keeps in-frame clones and lacks some. This sample has under 200,000 clones, with just under 80% found just once. Sequencing used peripheral blood. Every receptor here comes from a man in his 70s with active or convalescent COVID-19.

The J gene is TRBJ1-2, the V gene TRBV2; the D gene is possibly TRBD1 (5 bases). The germline V gene has CDR1 SNHLY and CDR2 FYNNEI. The CDR3 contains 14 residues. The V gene lost 4 bases and the J gene lost 2 bases, with 11 bases spanning the gap. As DNA, the CDR3 is TGTGCCAGCAGTGCCATGGGGGGGAACTATGGCTACACCTTC. Encoded protein: CASSAMGGNYGYTF.

This chain joins TRBV11-2 and TRBJ1-2; D might be TRBD1 (5 bases). The CDR3 sequence is 15 residues long. V lost 0 bases and J lost 6, with 14 bases in between. Germline loops: CDR1 SGHAT, CDR2 FQNNGV. The CDR3 DNA follows: TGTGCCAGCAGCTTAGATCGAGCCGGGGGACATGGCTACACCTTC. As protein: CASSLDRAGGHGYTF.

The V and J genes are TRBV27 and TRBJ1-1; D is possibly TRBD1 (6 bases). In germline, CDR1 is MNHEY, CDR2 SMNVEV (reference sequence). The V and J ends lost 2 bases and 2 bases respectively, with 18 bases between them. CDR3 size: 17 residues. The DNA for the CDR3 is TGTGCCAGCAGTTTAAAAGTGGGTGGGGGCCTAAACACTGAAGCTTTCTTT. Its translation: CASSLKVGGGLNTEAFF.

For this clone: At one end, the junction sequence differs from germline, possibly due to a read error. This chain uses TRBV5-1 with TRBJ2-7, with a tentative D call TRBD2 (5 bases). The CDR3 covers 12 residues. Germline CDR1 and CDR2: SGHRS and YFSETQ. The CDR3 region has the DNA TGCGCCAGCAGATTGGACTTCAACGAGCAGTACTTC. It translates to CASRLDFNEQYF.

The chain couples TRBV27 to TRBJ2-1, with TRBD2 matching 14 bases. V was pared by 10 bases and J by 6 bases, with 8 bases of the junction left unmatched. This CDR3 comprises 15 residues. From germline, CDR1 is MNHEY and CDR2 SMNVEV (reference sequence). The CDR3 DNA is TGTGCCACCGGGTCCGGGACTAGCGGGAGCAATGAGCAGTTCTTC. Encoded protein: CATGSGTSGSNEQFF.

The rearrangement links TRBV5-4 to TRBJ2-5, with D perhaps TRBD1 (5 bases). The CDR3 loop spans 14 amino acids. With 3 bases removed from V and 2 bases from J, the gap between germline ends came to 11 bases. Germline V lookup: CDR1 SGHNT, CDR2 YYREEE (reference sequence). The DNA of the CDR3 is TGTGCCAGCAGCTCAGGGCAGACTCAAGAGACCCAGTACTTC. Translation gives CASSSGQTQETQYF.

This chain links TRBV6-5 with TRBJ2-5; 7 bases line up with TRBD2. This CDR3 comprises 13 residues. Germline V gene sequence: CDR1 MNHEY, CDR2 SVGAGI. V trimming: 4 bases; J trimming: 12 bases; junction bases outside the gene matches: 11. CDR3 in DNA: TGTGCCAGCAGTTCTGGTGTAGCGGGTACAAAGTACTTC. It specifies CASSSGVAGTKYF.

J is TRBJ1-1 and V is TRBV10-3; 10 bases line up with TRBD1. The CDR3 has 13 amino acids. V trimming: 10 bases; J trimming: 5 bases; junction bases outside the gene matches: 7. Germline assignment: CDR1 ENHRY and CDR2 SYGVKD. The CDR3 sequence: CATGQGDETEAFF. Here the CDR3 DNA reads TGTGCCACCGGACAGGGGGACGAGACTGAAGCTTTCTTT.

This clone has just one count. Other DNA sequences from this sample encode an identical CDR3 as well. The gene calls are TRBV18 and TRBJ1-1; D remains ambiguous. The germline V gene has CDR1 KGHSH and CDR2 LQKENI. V was shortened by 3 bases and J by 3 bases, with 8 bases between the two germline ends. The CDR3 runs to 13 residues. CDR3 nucleotides: TGTGCCAGCTCACCCCGGGAGGACACTGAAGCTTTCTTT. The encoded protein is CASSPREDTEAFF.

The chain combines TRBV9 with TRBJ2-2; TRBD2 agrees at 10 bases. Germline CDR1 is SGDLS and CDR2 is YYNGEE. CDR3 length: 16 amino acids. With 6 bases clipped from V and 4 bases from J, the junction kept 9 bases outside the gene matches. CDR3 protein: CASTASLAGVTGELFF. The CDR3 DNA reads TGTGCCAGCACCGCTAGTCTAGCGGGAGTCACCGGGGAGCTGTTTTTT.

This sequence joins TRBV21-1 and TRBJ2-1; TRBD2, the D gene given by the table, was not confirmed from the DNA. TRBV21-1 constitutes a pseudogene. The CDR3 covers 19 residues. CDR3 bases: TGTGCCAGCAGCAAAATCCCCTGTCTAGCGAGAGGGGTACACAATGAGCAGTTCTTC. It codes for CASSKIPCLARGVHNEQFF.

V gene TRBV5-6 combines with J gene TRBJ1-6; D gene ambiguous. The CDR3 length is 13 residues. Trimming took 4 bases from V and 2 from J, leaving 4 bases between them. Per germline, CDR1 SGHDT and CDR2 YYEEEE. The DNA of the CDR3 is TGTGCCAGCAGCCAGACCTATAATTCACCCCTCCACTTT. Its protein is CASSQTYNSPLHF.

The rearrangement joins TRBV18 to TRBJ1-2; TRBD1 matches at 8 bases. V lost 1 base, J lost 3 bases, and 13 bases stayed unmatched. The CDR3 totals 18 residues. The germline CDR1 and CDR2 sequences are KGHSH and LQKENI. Written as DNA, the CDR3 is TGTGCCAGCTCACCACGACAGACGACCGGGACAGGTGACTATGGCTACACCTTC. Its protein is CASSPRQTTGTGDYGYTF.

This chain joins TRBV13 and TRBJ1-1; D not resolved. This CDR3 is built from 11 residues. V was cut by 4 bases and J by 10 bases, with 10 bases left in between. Germline V lookup: CDR1 PRHDT, CDR2 FYEKMQ (reference sequence). The CDR3 DNA reads TGTGCCAGCAGCTCCCTCGGGATAGCTTTCTTT. Protein sequence: CASSSLGIAFF.

The gene calls are TRBV7-2 and TRBJ1-1; D uncertain. Germline V gives CDR1 SGHTA, CDR2 FQGNSA. Deletions cut 1 base from V and 1 base from J, with 10 bases between. The CDR3 contains 15 residues. The CDR3 DNA is TGTGCCAGCAGCTTAGTCGGGAGTCCGAACACTGAAGCTTTCTTT. This translates into CASSLVGSPNTEAFF.

The chain uses TRBV12-5 and TRBJ2-2, with TRBD1 matching 10 bases. CDR1 LGHNT and CDR2 FRNRAP come from the germline V gene. V lost 5 bases and J lost 4; bases outside the gene matches: 7. The CDR3 spans 16 residues. This chain's CDR3 is CASGPGQGLGTGELFF. The CDR3 DNA sequence: TGTGCTAGTGGTCCGGGACAGGGGTTGGGCACCGGGGAGCTGTTTTTT.

This clone occurred once. The chain has TRBV11-2 and TRBJ2-3; D is unclear. V was cut by 1 base and J by 6 bases, with 11 bases left in between. Germline loops: CDR1 SGHAT, CDR2 FQNNGV. The CDR3 is made up of 14 amino acids. For the CDR3, the DNA is TGTGCCAGCAGCTTAGGCGATTTCGTTGATACGCAGTATTTT. Amino acid sequence: CASSLGDFVDTQYF.

The V and J genes are TRBV14 and TRBJ2-1, with 7 bases lining up with TRBD2. Losses at the gene ends were 6 bases for V and 7 bases for J; bases not matched to a gene: 15. CDR3 length: 16 residues. The germline V gene encodes CDR1 SGHDN and CDR2 FVKESK. CDR3 in DNA: TGTGCCAGCAGTCTTTGGGGGGGGAGGGCCACGAATGAGCAGTTCTTC. This gives the protein CASSLWGGRATNEQFF.

The V gene is TRBV9, the J gene TRBJ2-1; 11 nucleotides line up with TRBD2. The CDR3 has 14 amino acids. Unmatched junction bases numbered 8, after V lost 0 bases and J lost 15 bases. CDR1 SGDLS and CDR2 YYNGEE come from the germline V gene. The CDR3 coding sequence is TGTGCCAGCAGCGTAGAAGGTAGCGGGGGGGCAGCGTTCTTC. This codes for CASSVEGSGGAAFF.

The J gene is TRBJ2-2, the V gene TRBV7-6, with D maybe TRBD1 (5 bases). The CDR3 loop spans 17 amino acids. From germline, CDR1 is SGHVS and CDR2 FNYEAQ. Between the trimmed V and J ends, which lost 3 bases and 0 bases, there was a span of 14 bases. The CDR3, as DNA: TGTGCCAGCAGCTTCGCCCAAGGGGTCGCGAACACCGGGGAGCTGTTTTTT. It specifies CASSFAQGVANTGELFF.